This T cell receptor (beta chain) originates from a study of shared clonotypes between healthy human individuals. Original processing methods: Owing to the provision of junction-only sequences devoid of quality scores by immunoSEQ, filtering differed. Repertoires were generated with immunoSEQ multiplex PCR, while TCRdb's copy carries only in-frame clones and drops some. V and J calls and clone size come straight from that table; D and trimming were deduced from the DNA. The sample gives more than 400,000 clones, more than 65% of which show up once; approximately 11% is in the top ten. CDR3 length: 15 amino acids. The V gene lost 0 bases and the J gene lost 5 bases, with 13 bases spanning the gap. CDR1 is ENHRY and CDR2 is SYGVKD in the germline V gene. Whole-study results and caveats: Apart from blood, nothing was sampled; tissue repertoires likely differ.

On this clone itself: What it recognizes is unknown.

The chain couples TRBV10-3 to TRBJ1-1; D possibly corresponds to TRBD1 (6 bases). Sequencing was performed on PBMCs. The receptor was derived from a woman in her forties in good health. Some clones in this sample may be carry-over from other donors' samples. CDR3 loop: CAISESQGGQTEAFF. CDR3 in DNA: TGTGCCATCAGTGAGTCTCAAGGGGGGCAGACTGAAGCTTTCTTT.